The clone carrying this T cell receptor beta chain was seen at least ten times. Antigen unknown. The sample belongs to a study of early T cells in non-severe SARS-CoV-2 infection. The CDR3 sequence is 13 residues long. The germline V gene has CDR1 SGHVS and CDR2 FNYEAQ. V dropped 4 bases and J dropped 6 bases, with 11 bases sitting between them. General study points: Database matching using VDJdb favored anti-spike CD8 responses, with private and CD4 specificities left missing.

Unique molecular identifier tags were affixed to discrete cDNA molecules. TCRdb reprocessed the 5' RACE reads with MiXCR, giving one entry per CDR3 protein. The top ten clones hold around a sixth of a sample with 20,000 to 25,000 distinct CDR3 sequences, 3.5% to 5.5% of them seen once. This chain connects TRBV7-6 to TRBJ2-3; the D is unclear. The receptor comes from an adult who was a healthcare worker with PCR-confirmed SARS-CoV-2 infection or an uninfected control (not recorded which). The sequenced sample was whole blood. CDR3 nucleotide sequence: TGTGCCAGCAGCTCCTTAATGAGGGATACGCAGTATTTT. It translates to CASSSLMRDTQYF.